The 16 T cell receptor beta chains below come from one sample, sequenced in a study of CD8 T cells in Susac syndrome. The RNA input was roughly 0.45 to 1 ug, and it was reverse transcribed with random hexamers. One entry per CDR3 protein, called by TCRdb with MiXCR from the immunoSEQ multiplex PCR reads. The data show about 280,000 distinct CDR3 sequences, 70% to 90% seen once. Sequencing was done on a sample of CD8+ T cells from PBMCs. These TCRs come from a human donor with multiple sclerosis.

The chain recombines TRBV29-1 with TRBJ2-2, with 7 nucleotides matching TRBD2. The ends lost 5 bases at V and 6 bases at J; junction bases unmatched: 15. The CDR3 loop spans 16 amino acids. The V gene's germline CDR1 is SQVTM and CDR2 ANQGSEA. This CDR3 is CSVYSSGPKRAGELFF. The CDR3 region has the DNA TGCAGCGTTTATTCTAGCGGACCCAAGAGGGCCGGGGAGCTGTTTTTT.

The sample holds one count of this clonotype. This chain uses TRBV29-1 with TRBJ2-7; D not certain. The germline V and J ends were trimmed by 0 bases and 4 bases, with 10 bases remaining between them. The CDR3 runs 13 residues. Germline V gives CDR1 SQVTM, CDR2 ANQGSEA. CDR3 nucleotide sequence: TGCAGCGTTGAAGATAGTTTCGGATACGAGCAGTACTTC. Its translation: CSVEDSFGYEQYF.

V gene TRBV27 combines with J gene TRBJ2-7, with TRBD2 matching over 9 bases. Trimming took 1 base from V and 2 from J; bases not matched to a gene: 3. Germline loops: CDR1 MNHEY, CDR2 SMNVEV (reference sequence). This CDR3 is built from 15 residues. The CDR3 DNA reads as TGTGCCAGCAGTTTATTAGCGGGAGCGGCCTACGAGCAGTACTTC. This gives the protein CASSLLAGAAYEQYF.

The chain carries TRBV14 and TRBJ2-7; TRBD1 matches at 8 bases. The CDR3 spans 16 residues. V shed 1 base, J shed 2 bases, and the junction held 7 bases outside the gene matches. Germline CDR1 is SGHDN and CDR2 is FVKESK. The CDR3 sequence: CASSQVQTGVAYEQYF. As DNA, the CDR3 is TGTGCCAGCAGCCAAGTTCAGACAGGGGTCGCCTACGAGCAGTACTTC.

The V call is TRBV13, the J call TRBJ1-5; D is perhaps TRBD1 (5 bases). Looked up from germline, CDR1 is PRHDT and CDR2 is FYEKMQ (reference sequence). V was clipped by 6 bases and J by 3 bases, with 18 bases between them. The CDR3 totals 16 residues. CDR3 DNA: TGTGCCAGCAGTGGCGGGACTAACAGCGACAATCAGCCCCAGCATTTT. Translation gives CASSGGTNSDNQPQHF.

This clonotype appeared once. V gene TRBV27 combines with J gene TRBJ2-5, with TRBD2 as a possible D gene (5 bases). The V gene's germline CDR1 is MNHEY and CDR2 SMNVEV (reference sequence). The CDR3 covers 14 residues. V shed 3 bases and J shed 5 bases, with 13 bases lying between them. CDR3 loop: CASSFLAPGETQYF. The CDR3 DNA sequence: TGTGCCAGCAGTTTCCTAGCCCCCGGGGAGACCCAGTACTTC.

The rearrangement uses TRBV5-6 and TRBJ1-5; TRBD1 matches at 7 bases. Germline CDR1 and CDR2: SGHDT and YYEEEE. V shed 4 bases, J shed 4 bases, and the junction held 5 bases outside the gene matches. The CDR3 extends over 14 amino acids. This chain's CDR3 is CASSAGTVNQPQHF. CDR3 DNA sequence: TGTGCCAGCAGCGCGGGGACAGTAAATCAGCCCCAGCATTTT. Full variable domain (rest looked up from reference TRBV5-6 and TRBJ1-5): DAGVTQSPTHLIKTRGQQVTLRCSPKSGHDTVSWYQQALGQGPQFIFQYYEEEERQRGNFPDRFSGHQFPNYSSELNVNALLLGDSALYLCASSAGTVNQPQHFGDGTRLSIL.

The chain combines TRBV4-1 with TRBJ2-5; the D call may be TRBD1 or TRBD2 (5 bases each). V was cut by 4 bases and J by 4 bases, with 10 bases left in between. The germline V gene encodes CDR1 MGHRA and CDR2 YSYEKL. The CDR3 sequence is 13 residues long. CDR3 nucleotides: TGCGCCAGCAGCCCCCGGGACGGAGAGACCCAGTACTTC. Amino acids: CASSPRDGETQYF.

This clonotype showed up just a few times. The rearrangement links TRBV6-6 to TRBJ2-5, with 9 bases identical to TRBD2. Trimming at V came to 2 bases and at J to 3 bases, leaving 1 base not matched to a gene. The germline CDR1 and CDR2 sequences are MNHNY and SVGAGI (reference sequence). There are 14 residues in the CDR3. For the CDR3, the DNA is TGTGCCAGCAGTTACGGCGGGAGGGAAGAGACCCAGTACTTC. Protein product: CASSYGGREETQYF.

As DNA, the CDR3 is TGTGCCAGTAGTAACGGGGGACTCACAGATACGCAGTATTTT. As protein: CASSNGGLTDTQYF. This sequence joins TRBV19 and TRBJ2-3; D is perhaps TRBD2 (6 bases). This CDR3 is built from 14 residues. V dropped 4 bases and J dropped 2 bases, with 10 bases sitting between them. Germline V gives CDR1 LNHDA, CDR2 SQIVND (reference sequence). The full variable domain, completed using reference TRBV19 and TRBJ2-3, is DGGITQSPKYLFRKEGQNVTLSCEQNLNHDAMYWYRQDPGQGLRLIYYSQIVNDFQKGDIAEGYSVSREKKESFPLTVTSAQKNPTAFYLCASSNGGLTDTQYFGPGTRLTVL.

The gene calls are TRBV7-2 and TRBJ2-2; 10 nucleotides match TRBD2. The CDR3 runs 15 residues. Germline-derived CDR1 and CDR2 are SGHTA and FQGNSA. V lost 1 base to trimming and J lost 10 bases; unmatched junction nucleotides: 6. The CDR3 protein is CASSLDFSGRAELFF. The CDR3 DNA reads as TGTGCCAGCAGCTTAGATTTCAGCGGGAGGGCGGAGCTGTTTTTT.

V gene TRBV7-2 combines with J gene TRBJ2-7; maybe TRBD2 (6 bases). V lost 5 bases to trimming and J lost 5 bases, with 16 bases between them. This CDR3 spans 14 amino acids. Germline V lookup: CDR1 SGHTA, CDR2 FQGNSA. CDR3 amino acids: CASSPWEDRDEQYF. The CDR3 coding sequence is TGTGCCAGCAGCCCCTGGGAGGATCGAGACGAGCAGTACTTC. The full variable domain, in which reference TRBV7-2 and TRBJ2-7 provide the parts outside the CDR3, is GAGVSQSPSNKVTEKGKDVELRCDPISGHTALYWYRQSLGQGLEFLIYFQGNSAPDKSGLPSDRFSAERTGGSVSTLTIQRTQQEDSAVYLCASSPWEDRDEQYFGPGTRLTVT.

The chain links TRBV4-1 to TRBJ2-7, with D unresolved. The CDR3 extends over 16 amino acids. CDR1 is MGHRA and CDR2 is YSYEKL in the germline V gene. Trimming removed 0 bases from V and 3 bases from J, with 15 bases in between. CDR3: CASSQDKPVGNYEQYF. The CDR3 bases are TGCGCCAGCAGCCAAGATAAGCCAGTGGGAAACTACGAGCAGTACTTC.

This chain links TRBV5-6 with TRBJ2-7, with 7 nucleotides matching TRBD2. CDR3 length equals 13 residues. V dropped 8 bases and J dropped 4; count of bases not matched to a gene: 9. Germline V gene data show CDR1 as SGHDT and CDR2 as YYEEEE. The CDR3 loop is CASTGTKGYEQYF. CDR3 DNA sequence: TGTGCCAGTACCGGGACTAAAGGTTACGAGCAGTACTTC.

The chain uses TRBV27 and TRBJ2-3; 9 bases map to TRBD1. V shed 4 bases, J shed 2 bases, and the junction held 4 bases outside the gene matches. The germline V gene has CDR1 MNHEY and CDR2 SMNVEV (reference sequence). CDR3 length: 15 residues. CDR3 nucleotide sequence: TGTGCCAGCAGTTGGACAGGGGACCCCACAGATACGCAGTATTTT. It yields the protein CASSWTGDPTDTQYF.

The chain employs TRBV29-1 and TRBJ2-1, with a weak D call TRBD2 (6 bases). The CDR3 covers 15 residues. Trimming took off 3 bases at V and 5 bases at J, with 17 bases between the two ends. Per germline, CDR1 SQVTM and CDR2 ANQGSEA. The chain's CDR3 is CSVELWGRTHNEQFF. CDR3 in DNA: TGCAGCGTTGAGTTATGGGGGAGGACTCACAATGAGCAGTTCTTC.